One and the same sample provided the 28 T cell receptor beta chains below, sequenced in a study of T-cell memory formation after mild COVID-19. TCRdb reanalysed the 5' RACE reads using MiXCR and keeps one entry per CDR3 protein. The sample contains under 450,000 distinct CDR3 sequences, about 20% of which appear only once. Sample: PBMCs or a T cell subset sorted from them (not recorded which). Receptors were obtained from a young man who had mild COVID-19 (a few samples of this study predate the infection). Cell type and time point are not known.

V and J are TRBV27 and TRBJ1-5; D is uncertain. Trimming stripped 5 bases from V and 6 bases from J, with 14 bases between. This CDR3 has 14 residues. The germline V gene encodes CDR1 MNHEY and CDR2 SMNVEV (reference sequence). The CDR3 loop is CASSAFLGGQPQHF. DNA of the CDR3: TGTGCCAGCAGTGCCTTCTTGGGAGGTCAGCCCCAGCATTTT.

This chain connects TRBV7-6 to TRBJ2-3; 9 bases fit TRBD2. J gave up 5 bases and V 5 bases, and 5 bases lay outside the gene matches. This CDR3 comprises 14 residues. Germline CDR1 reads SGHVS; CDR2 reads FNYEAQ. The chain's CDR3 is CASSGAGGVDTQYF. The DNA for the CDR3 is TGTGCCAGCAGCGGAGCGGGGGGTGTAGATACGCAGTATTTT.

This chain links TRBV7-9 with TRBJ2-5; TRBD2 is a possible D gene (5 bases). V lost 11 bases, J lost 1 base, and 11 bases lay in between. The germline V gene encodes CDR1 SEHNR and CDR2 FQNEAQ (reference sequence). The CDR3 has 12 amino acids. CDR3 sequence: CAVDRGQETQYF. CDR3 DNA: TGTGCCGTAGACCGGGGCCAAGAGACCCAGTACTTC.

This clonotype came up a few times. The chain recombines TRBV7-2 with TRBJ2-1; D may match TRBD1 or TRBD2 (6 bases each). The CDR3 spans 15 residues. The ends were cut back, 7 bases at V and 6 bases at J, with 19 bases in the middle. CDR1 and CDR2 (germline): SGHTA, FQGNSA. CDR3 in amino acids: CASTRGLQGGNEQFF. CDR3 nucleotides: TGTGCCAGCACCCGAGGCTTACAGGGAGGCAATGAGCAGTTCTTC.

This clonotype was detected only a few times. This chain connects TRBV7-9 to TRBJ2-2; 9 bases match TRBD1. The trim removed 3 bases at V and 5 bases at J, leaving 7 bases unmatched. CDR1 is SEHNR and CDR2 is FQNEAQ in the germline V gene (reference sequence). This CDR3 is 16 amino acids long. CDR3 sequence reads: CASSFQTGTGTGELFF. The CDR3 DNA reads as TGTGCCAGCAGCTTTCAAACCGGGACAGGGACCGGGGAGCTGTTTTTT.

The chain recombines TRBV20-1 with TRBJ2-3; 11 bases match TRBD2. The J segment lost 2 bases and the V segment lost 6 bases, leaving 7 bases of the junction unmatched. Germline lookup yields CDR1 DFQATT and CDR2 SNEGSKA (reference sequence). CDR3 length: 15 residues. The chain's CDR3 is CSATRLAGNTDTQYF. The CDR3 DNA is TGCAGTGCAACCAGACTAGCGGGGAACACAGATACGCAGTATTTT.

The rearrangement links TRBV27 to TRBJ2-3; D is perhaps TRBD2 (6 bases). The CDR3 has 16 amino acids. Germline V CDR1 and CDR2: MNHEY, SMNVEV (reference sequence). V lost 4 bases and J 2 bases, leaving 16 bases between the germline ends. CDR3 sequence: CASSYGGTPHTDTQYF. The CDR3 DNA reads TGTGCCAGCAGTTACGGCGGGACTCCTCACACAGATACGCAGTATTTT.

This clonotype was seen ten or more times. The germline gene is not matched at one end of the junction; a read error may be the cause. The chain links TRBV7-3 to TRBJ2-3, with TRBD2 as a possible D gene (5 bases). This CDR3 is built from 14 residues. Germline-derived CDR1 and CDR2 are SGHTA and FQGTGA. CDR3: CASSLNGGTDTQYF. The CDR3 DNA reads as TGCGCCAGCAGCTTGAACGGGGGCACAGATACGCAGTATTTT. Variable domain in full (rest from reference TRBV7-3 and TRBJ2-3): GAGVSQTPSNKVTEKGKYVELRCDPISGHTALYWYRQSLGQGPEFLIYFQGTGAADDSGLPNDRFFAVRPEGSVSTLKIQRTERGDSAVYLCASSLNGGTDTQYFGPGTRLTVL.

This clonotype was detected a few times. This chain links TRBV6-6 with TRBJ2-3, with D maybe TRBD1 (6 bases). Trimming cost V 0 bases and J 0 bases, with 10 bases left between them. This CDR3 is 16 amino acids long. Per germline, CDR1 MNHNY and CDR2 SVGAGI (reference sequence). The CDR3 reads CASSYSQGASTDTQYF. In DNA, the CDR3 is TGTGCCAGCAGTTACTCACAGGGTGCTAGCACAGATACGCAGTATTTT.

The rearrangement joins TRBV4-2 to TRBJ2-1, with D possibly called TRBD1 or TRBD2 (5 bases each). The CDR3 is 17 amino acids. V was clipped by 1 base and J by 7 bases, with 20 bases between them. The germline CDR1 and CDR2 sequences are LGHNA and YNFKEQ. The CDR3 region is CASSQGVGEGPGNEQFF. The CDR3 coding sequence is TGTGCCAGCAGCCAAGGGGTAGGAGAGGGGCCGGGTAATGAGCAGTTCTTC.

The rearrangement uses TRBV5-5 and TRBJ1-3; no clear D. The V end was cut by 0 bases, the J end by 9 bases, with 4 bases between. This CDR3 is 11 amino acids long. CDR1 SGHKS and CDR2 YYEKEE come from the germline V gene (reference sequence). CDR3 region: CASSLGSTIYF. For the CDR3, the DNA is TGTGCCAGCAGCTTGGGGAGCACCATATATTTT.

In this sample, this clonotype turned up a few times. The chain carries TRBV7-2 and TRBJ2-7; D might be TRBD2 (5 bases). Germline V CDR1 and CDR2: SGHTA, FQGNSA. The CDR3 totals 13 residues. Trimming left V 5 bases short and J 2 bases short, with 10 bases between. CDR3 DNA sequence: TGTGCCAGCAGCCGGCGGGTGGCCTACGAGCAGTACGTC. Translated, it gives CASSRRVAYEQYV.

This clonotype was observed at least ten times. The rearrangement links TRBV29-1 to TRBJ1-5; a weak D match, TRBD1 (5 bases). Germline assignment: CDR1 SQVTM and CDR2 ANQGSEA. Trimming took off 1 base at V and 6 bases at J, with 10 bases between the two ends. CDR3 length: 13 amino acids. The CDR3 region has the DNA TGCAGCGTTGAAGGGGGCAAGGGTCAGCCCCAGCATTTT. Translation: CSVEGGKGQPQHF. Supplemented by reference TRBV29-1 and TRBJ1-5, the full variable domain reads SAVISQKPSRDICQRGTSLTIQCQVDSQVTMMFWYRQQPGQSLTLIATANQGSEATYESGFVIDKFPISRPNLTFSTLTVSNMSPEDSSIYLCSVEGGKGQPQHFGDGTRLSIL.

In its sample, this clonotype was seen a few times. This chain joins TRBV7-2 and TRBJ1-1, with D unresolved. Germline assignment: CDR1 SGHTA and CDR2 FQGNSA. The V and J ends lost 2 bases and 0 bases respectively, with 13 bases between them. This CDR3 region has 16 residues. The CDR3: CASSLRNVGLNTEAFF. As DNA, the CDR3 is TGTGCCAGCAGCTTAAGGAACGTGGGATTGAACACTGAAGCTTTCTTT.

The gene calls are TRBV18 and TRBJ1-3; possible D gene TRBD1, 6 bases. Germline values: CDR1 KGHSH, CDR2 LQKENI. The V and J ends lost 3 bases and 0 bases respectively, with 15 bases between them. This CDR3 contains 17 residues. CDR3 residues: CASSPLDSSFSGNTIYF. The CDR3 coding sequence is TGTGCCAGCTCACCGCTGGACAGCTCCTTCTCTGGAAACACCATATATTTT.

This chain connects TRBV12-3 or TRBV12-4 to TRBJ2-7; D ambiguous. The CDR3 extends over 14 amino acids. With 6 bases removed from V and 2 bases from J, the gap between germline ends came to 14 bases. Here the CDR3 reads CASSPRHGAYEQYF. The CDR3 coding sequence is TGTGCCAGCAGCCCACGGCACGGAGCCTACGAGCAGTACTTC.

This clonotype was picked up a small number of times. Here the CDR3 reads CASSSQGAEQFF. CDR3 in DNA: TGTGCCAGCAGCTCACAGGGGGCTGAGCAGTTCTTC. The chain links TRBV11-2 to TRBJ2-1, with 9 bases matching TRBD1. V was pared by 4 bases and J by 9 bases, with 1 base of the junction left unmatched. The CDR3 has 12 residues. CDR1 SGHAT and CDR2 FQNNGV come from the germline V gene.

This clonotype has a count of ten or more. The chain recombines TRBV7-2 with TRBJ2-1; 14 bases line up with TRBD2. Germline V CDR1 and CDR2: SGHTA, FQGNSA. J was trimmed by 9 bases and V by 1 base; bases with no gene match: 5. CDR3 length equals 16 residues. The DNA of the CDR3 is TGTGCCAGCAGCTTAGATGGACTAGCGGGGGGCAGTGAGCAGTTCTTC. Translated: CASSLDGLAGGSEQFF.

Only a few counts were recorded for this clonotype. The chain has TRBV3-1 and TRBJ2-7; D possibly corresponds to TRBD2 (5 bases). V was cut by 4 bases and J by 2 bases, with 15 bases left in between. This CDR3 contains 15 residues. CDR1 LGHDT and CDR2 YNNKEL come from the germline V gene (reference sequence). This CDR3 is CASSPDCGLTYEQYV. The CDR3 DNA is TGTGCCAGCAGCCCCGACTGCGGGCTCACCTACGAGCAGTACGTC.

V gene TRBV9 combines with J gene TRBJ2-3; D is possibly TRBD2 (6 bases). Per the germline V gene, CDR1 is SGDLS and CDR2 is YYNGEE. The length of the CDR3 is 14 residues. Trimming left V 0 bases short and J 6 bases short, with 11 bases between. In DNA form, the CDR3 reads TGTGCCAGCAGCGTAGGTCGGGGGAGCGATACGCAGTATTTT. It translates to CASSVGRGSDTQYF.

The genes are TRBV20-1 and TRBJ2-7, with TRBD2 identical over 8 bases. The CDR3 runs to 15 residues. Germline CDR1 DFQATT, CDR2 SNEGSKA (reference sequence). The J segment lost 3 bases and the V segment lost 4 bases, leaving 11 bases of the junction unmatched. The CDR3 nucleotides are TGCAGTGCTAAACCACGGGGGGGGTCCCTCTACGAGCAGTACTTC. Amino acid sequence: CSAKPRGGSLYEQYF.

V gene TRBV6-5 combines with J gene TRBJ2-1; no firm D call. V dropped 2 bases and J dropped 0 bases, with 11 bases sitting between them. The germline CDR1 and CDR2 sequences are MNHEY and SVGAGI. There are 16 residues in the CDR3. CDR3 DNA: TGTGCCAGCAGTTACATCACCAGGAGCTCCTACAATGAGCAGTTCTTC. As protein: CASSYITRSSYNEQFF.

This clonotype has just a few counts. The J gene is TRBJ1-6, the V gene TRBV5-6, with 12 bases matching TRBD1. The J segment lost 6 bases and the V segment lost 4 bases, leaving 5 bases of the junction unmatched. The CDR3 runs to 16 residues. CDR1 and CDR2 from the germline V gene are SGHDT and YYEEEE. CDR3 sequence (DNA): TGTGCCAGCAGCCCGGGACAGGGGGCGATTAATTCACCCCTCCACTTT. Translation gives CASSPGQGAINSPLHF.

The CDR3 bases are TGTGCCAGCAGCCATAGCGGGGGGGCTAGCGATACGCAGTATTTT. Its protein is CASSHSGGASDTQYF. The chain links TRBV3-1 to TRBJ2-3; 11 bases are a match to TRBD2. CDR1 is LGHDT, CDR2 YNNKEL, per germline (reference sequence). V was pared by 3 bases and J by 6 bases, with 5 bases of the junction left unmatched. The CDR3 runs 15 residues.

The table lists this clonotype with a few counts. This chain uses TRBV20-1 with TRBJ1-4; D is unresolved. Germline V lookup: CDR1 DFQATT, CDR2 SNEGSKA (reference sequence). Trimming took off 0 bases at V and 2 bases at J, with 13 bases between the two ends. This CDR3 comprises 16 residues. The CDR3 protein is CSARDLLCGTNEKLFF. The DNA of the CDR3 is TGCAGTGCTAGAGATCTATTGTGTGGGACTAATGAAAAACTGTTTTTT.

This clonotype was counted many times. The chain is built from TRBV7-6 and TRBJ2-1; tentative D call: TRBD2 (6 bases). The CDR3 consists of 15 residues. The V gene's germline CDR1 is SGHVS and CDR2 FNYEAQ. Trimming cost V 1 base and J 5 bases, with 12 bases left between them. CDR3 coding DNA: TGTGCCAGCAGCTTAGAGGCGGGGTTACACAATGAGCAGTTCTTC. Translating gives CASSLEAGLHNEQFF. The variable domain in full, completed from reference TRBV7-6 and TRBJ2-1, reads GAGVSQSPRYKVTKRGQDVALRCDPISGHVSLYWYRQALGQGPEFLTYFNYEAQQDKSGLPNDRFSAERPEGSISTLTIQRTEQRDSAMYRCASSLEAGLHNEQFFGPGTRLTVL.

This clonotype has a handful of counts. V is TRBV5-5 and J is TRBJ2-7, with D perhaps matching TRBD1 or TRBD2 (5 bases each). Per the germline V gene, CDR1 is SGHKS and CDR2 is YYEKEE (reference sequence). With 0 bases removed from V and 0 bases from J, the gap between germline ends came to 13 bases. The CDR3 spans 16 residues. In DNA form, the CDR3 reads TGTGCCAGCAGCTTGGACAGGAGGTTTTTCTCCTACGAGCAGTACGTC. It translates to CASSLDRRFFSYEQYV.

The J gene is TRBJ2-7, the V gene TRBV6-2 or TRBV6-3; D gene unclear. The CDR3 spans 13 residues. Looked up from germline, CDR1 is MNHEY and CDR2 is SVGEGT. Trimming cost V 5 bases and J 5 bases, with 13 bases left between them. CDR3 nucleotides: TGTGCCAGCAGTATCTCTCCCCTCGACGAGCAGTACGTC. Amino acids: CASSISPLDEQYV.